A selection of T cell receptor beta chains follows, all from one sample in a study of blood T cell repertoires in COVID-19. TCRdb keeps only in-frame clones here, not all; method: immunoSEQ multiplex PCR. Of over 200,000 clones listed, 83% were seen once; the top ten hold approximately 2.5%. Sequenced sample: peripheral blood. These receptors came from a woman between 65 and 79 years old with active or convalescent COVID-19. The CDR3 runs from the conserved cysteine through the conserved F or W. The order of the fields is J gene, D gene, V gene, clone size, CDR3 DNA, CDR3 protein. A D gene is named only where the DNA matches it firmly. Rows may omit the clone size; those that give it use once, few, many or a size class.

TRBJ1-4 - TRBV21-1 - TGTGCCAGCAGCAAAGCGGGGGGTAAGAATGCAACTAATGAAAAACTGTTTTTT CASSKAGGKNATNEKLFF
TRBJ1-5 - TRBV2 few TGTGCCAGCATGGGCGGACTTTATAGCAATCAGCCCCAGCATTTT CASMGGLYSNQPQHF
TRBJ1-1 - TRBV5-4 - TGTGCCAGCAGCTACGGACTACGGGAGGCTTTCTTT CASSYGLREAFF
TRBJ1-4 - TRBV2 - TGTGCCAGTTCTCGAGAGGGGGCAACTAATGAAAAACTGTTTTTT CASSREGATNEKLFF
TRBJ2-5 - TRBV28 - TGTGCCAGCAGCATCGGGTTCGAAGAGACCCAGTACTTC CASSIGFEETQYF
TRBJ1-1 - TRBV5-1 - TGCGCCGGACGGACAGAGCCATCGAACACTGAAGCTTTCTTT CAGRTEPSNTEAFF
TRBJ2-7 TRBD1 TRBV9 - TGTGCCAGCAGCCCACGCCCCGGGACAGTTTCCTACGAGCAGTACTTC CASSPRPGTVSYEQYF
TRBJ2-7 TRBD1 TRBV2 - TGTGCCAGCAGTCGGGACAGGGCATTCGGGTACGAGCAGTACTTC CASSRDRAFGYEQYF
TRBJ2-7 - TRBV3-1/TRBV3-2 - TGTGCCAGCAGCCAGGCAGCCTACGAGCAGTACTTC CASSQAAYEQYF
TRBJ2-2 TRBD2 TRBV4-1 - TGCGCCAGCAGCCAAGATTTCGGGCGCGGGAGTTCCGGGGAGCTGTTTTTT CASSQDFGRGSSGELFF
TRBJ2-3 - TRBV3-1/TRBV3-2 once TGTGCCAGCAGCCGATCGAGTCCAGATACGCAGTATTTT CASSRSSPDTQYF
TRBJ2-3 TRBD2 TRBV5-1 - TGCGCCAGCAGCCTACGACTAGCGGGGGGCAGCACAGATACGCAGTATTTT CASSLRLAGGSTDTQYF
TRBJ1-1 - TRBV15 - TGTGCCACCAGCAGAGTCGTGAACACTGAAGCTTTCTTT CATSRVVNTEAFF